The TCR gamma chain under discussion was sequenced for a study of γδ T cells in repeated Plasmodium falciparum infection. This clone has a handful of counts. A far more abundant clone sits one base away, making this likely a read error. The identical CDR3 is also encoded by other nucleotide sequences in the sample. Bulk repertoires came from Vgamma9/Vdelta2+ or Vdelta2-negative gammadelta T cells flow-sorted from PBMC. TCRdb repeated clone calling on the multiplex PCR reads with CATT. The sample gives about 14,000 gamma-chain clones, approximately 1.5% of which show up once; under 35% is in the top ten. The CDR3 is 13 residues long. CDR1 is EGSTGY and CDR2 is YDSYTSSV in the germline V gene.

Sequenced: gamma-delta T cells from blood. This TCR came from a pool of human donors (malaria-infected and uninfected, not separated). The chain has TRGV4 and TRGJ1 or TRGJ2. Since TCRdb gives no J gene, matching the DNA to germline was used here to assign it. The CDR3 protein is CATWDGRVYKKLF. The DNA for the CDR3 is TGTGCTACCTGGGATGGGCGGGTCTATAAGAAACTCTTT.